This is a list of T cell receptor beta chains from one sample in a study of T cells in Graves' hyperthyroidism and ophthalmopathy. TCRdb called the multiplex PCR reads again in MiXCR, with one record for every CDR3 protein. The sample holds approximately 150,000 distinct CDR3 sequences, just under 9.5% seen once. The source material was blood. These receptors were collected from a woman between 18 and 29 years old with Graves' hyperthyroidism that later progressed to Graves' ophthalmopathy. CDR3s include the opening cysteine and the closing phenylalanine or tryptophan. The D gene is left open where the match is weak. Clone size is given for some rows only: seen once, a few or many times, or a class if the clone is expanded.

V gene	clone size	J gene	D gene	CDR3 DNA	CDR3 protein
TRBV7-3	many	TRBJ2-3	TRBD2	TGTGCCAGCAGCTCCTCCGGACTAGTCACAGATACGCAGTATTTT	CASSSSGLVTDTQYF
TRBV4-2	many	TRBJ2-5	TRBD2	TGTGCCAGCAGCCACGGGACTAGCGGGGGGGGTTATGATGAGACCCAGTACTTC	CASSHGTSGGGYDETQYF
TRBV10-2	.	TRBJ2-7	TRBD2	TGCGCCAGCAGTGAGTCGGGACTAGCATACGAGCAGTACTTC	CASSESGLAYEQYF
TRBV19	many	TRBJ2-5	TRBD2	TGTGCCAGTAGTCACCGGACTAGCGGCAGGGAGACCCAGTACTTC	CASSHRTSGRETQYF
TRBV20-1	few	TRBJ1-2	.	TGCAGTGCTAGAGATTCCGTGGAGGGCGGGGGGATGAGTGGCTACACCTTC	CSARDSVEGGGMSGYTF
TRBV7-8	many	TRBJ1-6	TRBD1	TGTGCCAGCAGCCGGGACAGGGTGAATAATTCACCCCTCCACTTT	CASSRDRVNNSPLHF
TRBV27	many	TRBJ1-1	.	TGTGCCAGCAGTTTAGGGACCGGGACAGAAGCTTTCTTT	CASSLGTGTEAFF
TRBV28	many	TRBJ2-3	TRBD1	TGTGCCAGCAGTTTATGGGGGACAGGAGTTCCAGATACGCAGTATTTT	CASSLWGTGVPDTQYF
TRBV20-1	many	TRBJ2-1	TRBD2	TGCAGTGCTAGGACCGGGACTATATACAATGAGCAGTTCTTC	CSARTGTIYNEQFF
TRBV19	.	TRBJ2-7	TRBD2	TGTGCCACCCAGCCGGCTAGCGGGAGAGGGGAGCAGTACTTC	CATQPASGRGEQYF
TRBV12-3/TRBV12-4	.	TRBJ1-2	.	.	CASTNQTSMYLCAGYDTANYGYTF
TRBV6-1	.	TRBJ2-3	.	TGTGCCAGCAGTGTGGGGGCTAGCACAGATACGCAGTATTTT	CASSVGASTDTQYF
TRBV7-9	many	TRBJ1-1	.	TGTGCCAGCAGCTCCGAAGGACGTTACACTGAAGCTTTCTTT	CASSSEGRYTEAFF
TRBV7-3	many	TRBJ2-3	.	TGTGCCAGCAGCTTAAGCGGGTCCTCCACAGATACGCAGTATTTT	CASSLSGSSTDTQYF
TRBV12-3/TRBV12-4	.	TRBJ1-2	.	TGTGCGAGCAGGAAAAGGGGAGAAAATAGCTATGGCTACACCTTC	CASRKRGENSYGYTF
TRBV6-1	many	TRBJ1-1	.	TGTGCCAGCAGGAGGGCCAGGGAGGAAGCTTTCTTT	CASRRAREEAFF
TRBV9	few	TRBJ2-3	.	TGTGCCAGCAGCGCCTGGACGGACCTCACAGATACGCAGTATTTT	CASSAWTDLTDTQYF
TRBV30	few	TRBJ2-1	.	TGTGCCTGGAGTTACGTTGCTGAGCAGTTCTTC	CAWSYVAEQFF
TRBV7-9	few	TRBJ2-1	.	TGTGCCAGCAGCCATGCGGGAAGAACCTCCTACAATGAGCAGTTCTTC	CASSHAGRTSYNEQFF
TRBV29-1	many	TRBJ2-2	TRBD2	TGCAGCGTTTTAGCTAGCGGGAGGTATATGGCCGGGGAGCTGTTTTTT	CSVLASGRYMAGELFF
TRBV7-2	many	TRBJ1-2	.	TGTGCCAGCAGCCCCCTGGGTGGTCTGGTCTATGGCTACACCTTC	CASSPLGGLVYGYTF
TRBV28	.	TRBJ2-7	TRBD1	TGTGCCAGCAGCGGCTTGGGACAGGGGATCTACGAGCAGTACTTC	CASSGLGQGIYEQYF
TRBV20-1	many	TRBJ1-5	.	TGCAGTGGACAGGTTGGAAATCAGCCCCAGCATTTT	CSGQVGNQPQHF
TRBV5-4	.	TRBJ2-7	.	TGTGCCAGCAGCCCAGGGGGGGCTGAGCAGTACTTC	CASSPGGAEQYF
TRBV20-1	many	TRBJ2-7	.	TGCAGTGCTAGAGTCCTCGGGGTTCCCTACGAGCAGTACTTC	CSARVLGVPYEQYF
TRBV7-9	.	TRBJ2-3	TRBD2	TGTGCCAGCAGCATGAAGACTAGCGGGGGATTCACAGATACGCAGTATTTT	CASSMKTSGGFTDTQYF